The 32 T cell receptor beta chains listed next were all sequenced from one sample in a study of blood T cell repertoires in COVID-19. Assay: immunoSEQ multiplex PCR; the TCRdb copy retains only in-frame clones and omits some. The data hold some 110,000 clones, with 80% to 90% observed a single time. Input material: peripheral blood. Every receptor here comes from a man aged 35 to 55 with acute or convalescent COVID-19.

A note on this clone: Within the sample, other DNA sequences also encode this same CDR3. The J gene is TRBJ1-4, the V gene TRBV3-1 (or the pseudogene TRBV3-2); perhaps TRBD1 as D (6 bases). The CDR3 is 13 amino acids. Germline CDR1 reads LGHDT; CDR2 reads YNNKEL (reference sequence). V was pared by 3 bases and J by 7 bases, with 9 bases between. In DNA, the CDR3 is TGTGCCAGCAGCCACAGGGGTGGTGAAAAACTGTTTTTT. Its protein is CASSHRGGEKLFF.

This clone was seen once. The chain couples TRBV14 to TRBJ2-1; 13 nucleotides align to TRBD2. The junction had 3 bases not matched to a gene; V was cut back by 1 base and J by 0 bases. This CDR3 has 18 amino acids. CDR1 SGHDN and CDR2 FVKESK come from the germline V gene. DNA for the CDR3: TGTGCCAGCAGCCAAGGACTAGCGGGGGGTAGCTCCTACAATGAGCAGTTCTTC. Translation: CASSQGLAGGSSYNEQFF.

This clone has only one observation. The J gene is TRBJ2-3, the V gene TRBV28; 7 bases are shared with TRBD2. The V segment lost 2 bases and the J segment 3 bases; nucleotides outside the gene matches: 5. Germline V gene lookup returns CDR1 MDHEN and CDR2 SYDVKM. CDR3 size: 15 residues. In DNA, the CDR3 is TGTGCCAGCAGTTTACGCGGGAGAGGTACAGATACGCAGTATTTT. Its translation is CASSLRGRGTDTQYF.

The chain couples TRBV11-2 to TRBJ2-1; 11 bases are shared with TRBD2. J lost 9 bases, V lost 5 bases, and 12 bases had no gene match. Germline CDR1 reads SGHAT; CDR2 reads FQNNGV. The CDR3 is made up of 16 amino acids. For the CDR3, the DNA is TGTGCCAGCAGCCCCCAGTTGACTAGCGGGACTCGTGAGCAGTTCTTC. It is translated as CASSPQLTSGTREQFF. Filled out from reference TRBV11-2 and TRBJ2-1, the complete variable domain reads EAGVAQSPRYKIIEKRQSVAFWCNPISGHATLYWYQQILGQGPKLLIQFQNNGVVDDSQLPKDRFSAERLKGVDSTLKIQPAKLEDSAVYLCASSPQLTSGTREQFFGPGTRLTVL.

This sequence joins TRBV6-5 and TRBJ2-3, with 7 bases identical to TRBD2. This CDR3 has 13 residues. V lost 2 bases, J lost 10 bases, and 6 bases stayed unmatched. Germline V CDR1 and CDR2: MNHEY, SVGAGI. The CDR3 spells CASSYGEGRAQYF. The CDR3 DNA is TGTGCCAGCAGTTACGGGGAGGGCCGCGCGCAGTATTTT.

The chain uses TRBV5-6 and TRBJ2-1; D is possibly TRBD1 (5 bases). Deletions cut 3 bases from V and 8 bases from J, with 15 bases between. From germline, CDR1 is SGHDT and CDR2 YYEEEE. The CDR3 runs to 14 residues. This CDR3 reads CASSYLTGRDEQFF. DNA for the CDR3: TGTGCCAGCAGCTACCTTACAGGTCGCGATGAGCAGTTCTTC.

The chain uses TRBV11-2 and TRBJ1-4; D not certain. The CDR3 runs 14 residues. V gave up 1 base and J gave up 11 bases, with 14 bases separating them. Germline-derived CDR1 and CDR2 are SGHAT and FQNNGV. CDR3 protein: CASSLVRAGGKLFF. The CDR3 DNA follows: TGTGCCAGCAGCTTAGTGAGGGCGGGAGGGAAACTGTTTTTT.

The V gene is TRBV2, the J gene TRBJ2-3; TRBD2 aligns across 15 bases. Germline CDR1 reads SNHLY; CDR2 reads FYNNEI. This CDR3 contains 17 residues. After removal of 4 bases from V and 4 bases from J, the junction contained 6 bases not matched to a gene. The CDR3 loop is CASSGGTSGGRADTQYF. The CDR3, as DNA: TGTGCCAGCAGTGGAGGGACTAGCGGGGGGAGGGCAGATACGCAGTATTTT.

J is TRBJ2-7 and V is TRBV6-6; the match to TRBD2 covers 11 bases. From germline, CDR1 is MNHNY and CDR2 SVGAGI (reference sequence). V shed 0 bases, J shed 4 bases, and the junction held 2 bases outside the gene matches. The CDR3 has 15 amino acids. The DNA for the CDR3 is TGTGCCAGCAGTTACTCACGGACTAGCGGGTACGAGCAGTACTTC. This encodes CASSYSRTSGYEQYF.

The rearrangement uses TRBV4-1 and TRBJ2-5, with 7 nucleotides matching TRBD1. V trimming: 4 bases; J trimming: 3 bases; junction bases outside the gene matches: 14. There are 17 residues in the CDR3. In germline, CDR1 is MGHRA, CDR2 YSYEKL. CDR3 sequence reads: CASSPRGRDRTEETQYF. CDR3 nucleotides: TGCGCCAGCAGCCCTAGAGGCAGGGACAGAACGGAAGAGACCCAGTACTTC.

The chain couples TRBV5-1 to TRBJ1-5, with 12 bases that match TRBD1. The V segment lost 2 bases and the J segment 5 bases; nucleotides outside the gene matches: 5. Germline CDR1 reads SGHRS; CDR2 reads YFSETQ. This CDR3 comprises 16 residues. CDR3: CASSLYRDRGHQPQHF. As DNA, the CDR3 is TGCGCCAGCAGCTTATATCGGGACAGGGGGCATCAGCCCCAGCATTTT.

This clone was seen a few times. J is TRBJ2-1 and V is TRBV2; 8 bases are shared with TRBD2. Trimming took 7 bases from V and 2 from J; bases not matched to a gene: 4. Germline CDR1 and CDR2: SNHLY and FYNNEI. The CDR3 covers 14 residues. CDR3 sequence reads: CASTPRGAYNEQFF. The CDR3 region has the DNA TGTGCCAGCACTCCGCGGGGGGCCTACAATGAGCAGTTCTTC.

The chain joins TRBV29-1 to TRBJ1-2; D possibly corresponds to TRBD1 (5 bases). Between the trimmed V and J ends, which lost 3 bases and 7 bases, there was a span of 15 bases. CDR1 and CDR2 from the germline V gene are SQVTM and ANQGSEA. The CDR3 loop spans 13 amino acids. This CDR3 reads CSVETAKVGGYTF. DNA for the CDR3: TGCAGCGTTGAGACAGCTAAGGTCGGTGGCTACACCTTC.

This rearrangement joins TRBV19 to TRBJ1-1; D might be TRBD1 (5 bases). The length of the CDR3 is 15 residues. The germline gives CDR1 LNHDA, CDR2 SQIVND (reference sequence). V lost 3 bases and J 2 bases, leaving 13 bases between the germline ends. CDR3 amino acids: CASSILSQGNTEAFF. The CDR3 DNA reads as TGTGCCAGTAGTATTCTTTCGCAGGGTAACACTGAAGCTTTCTTT. Supplemented by reference TRBV19 and TRBJ1-1, the full variable domain reads DGGITQSPKYLFRKEGQNVTLSCEQNLNHDAMYWYRQDPGQGLRLIYYSQIVNDFQKGDIAEGYSVSREKKESFPLTVTSAQKNPTAFYLCASSILSQGNTEAFFGQGTRLTVV.

A single count supports this clone. V usage is TRBV11-2 and J usage is TRBJ1-6; unclear D gene. V dropped 5 bases and J dropped 14 bases, with 13 bases sitting between them. Germline V gene sequence: CDR1 SGHAT, CDR2 FQNNGV. This CDR3 region has 12 residues. The chain's CDR3 is CASSPPRGTLHF. The CDR3 bases are TGTGCCAGCAGCCCCCCTAGAGGCACCCTCCACTTT. The variable domain in full, with the rest retrieved from reference TRBV11-2 and TRBJ1-6, is EAGVAQSPRYKIIEKRQSVAFWCNPISGHATLYWYQQILGQGPKLLIQFQNNGVVDDSQLPKDRFSAERLKGVDSTLKIQPAKLEDSAVYLCASSPPRGTLHFGNGTRLTVT.

The chain carries TRBV6-5 and TRBJ2-1, with 8 bases lining up with TRBD2. This CDR3 has 14 residues. Germline V CDR1 and CDR2: MNHEY, SVGAGI. With V trimmed by 2 bases and J by 8 bases, 5 bases remained unmatched. The CDR3 region is CASSYTGGGYEQFF. In nucleotides, the CDR3 is TGTGCCAGCAGTTACACGGGAGGGGGATATGAGCAGTTCTTC.

This clone was observed a handful of times. The V and J genes are TRBV5-6 and TRBJ2-7; a possible D gene is TRBD2 (6 bases). CDR1 SGHDT and CDR2 YYEEEE come from the germline V gene. The CDR3 is 15 residues long. Trimming took 2 bases from V and 7 from J, leaving 19 bases between them. The CDR3 reads CASSFGPGVAREQYF. CDR3 coding DNA: TGTGCCAGCAGCTTTGGGCCGGGGGTGGCGCGGGAGCAGTACTTC.

V gene TRBV27 combines with J gene TRBJ2-1, with D perhaps matching TRBD2 (6 bases). CDR1 and CDR2 (germline): MNHEY, SMNVEV (reference sequence). Between the trimmed V and J ends, which lost 6 bases and 0 bases, there was a span of 18 bases. CDR3 size: 17 residues. As DNA, the CDR3 is TGTGCCAGCAGGGGGAAAAGACGGAGGGGCTCCTACAATGAGCAGTTCTTC. Encoded protein: CASRGKRRRGSYNEQFF.

As concerns this clone: The junction differs from germline at one of its ends, possibly a read error. V gene TRBV5-1 combines with J gene TRBJ1-1, with a tentative D call TRBD1 (6 bases). The germline gives CDR1 SGHRS, CDR2 YFSETQ. CDR3 length equals 13 residues. This CDR3 is CASSHGGQIPLLF. CDR3 coding DNA: TGCGCCAGCTCTCACGGCGGACAGATACCGCTACTGTTT.

The CDR3 nucleotides read TGTGCCAGCTCACCAACTAGTTCGGGATACGAGCAGTACTTC. This translates into CASSPTSSGYEQYF. This chain uses TRBV18 with TRBJ2-7; tentatively, D is TRBD2 (5 bases). Per the germline V gene, CDR1 is KGHSH and CDR2 is LQKENI. The CDR3 totals 14 residues. The V and J ends lost 2 bases and 4 bases respectively, with 12 bases between them.

This clone was seen once. V and J are TRBV27 and TRBJ1-2, with a weak D call TRBD1 (6 bases). V lost 3 bases and J lost 8, with 19 bases in between. Germline values: CDR1 MNHEY, CDR2 SMNVEV (reference sequence). CDR3 size: 15 residues. The chain's CDR3 is CASSFSRDIGWGYTF. CDR3 in DNA: TGTGCCAGCAGTTTCTCCCGGGACATAGGATGGGGCTACACCTTC.

CDR3 DNA sequence: TGTGCCAGCAGCTTACCGGGGAGGAACACTGAAGCTTTCTTT. It is translated as CASSLPGRNTEAFF. The chain recombines TRBV11-1 with TRBJ1-1; no definite D call. The CDR3 totals 14 residues. Trimming removed 2 bases from V and 1 base from J, with 8 bases in between. Looked up from germline, CDR1 is SGHAT and CDR2 is FQDESV (reference sequence).

CDR3 region: CSVEVAGGPNEQFF. The CDR3 DNA sequence: TGCAGCGTTGAAGTGGCGGGAGGGCCAAATGAGCAGTTCTTC. The genes are TRBV29-1 and TRBJ2-1; 9 positions agree with TRBD2. The CDR3 runs to 14 residues. V was clipped by 1 base and J by 7 bases; unmatched bases: 5. Germline loops: CDR1 SQVTM, CDR2 ANQGSEA.

With respect to this clone: This same CDR3 is encoded by further DNA sequences in the sample. The genes are TRBV7-9 and TRBJ2-7, with D possibly matching TRBD2 (5 bases). V was shortened by 5 bases and J by 4 bases, with 9 bases between the two germline ends. The CDR3 totals 12 residues. Germline V gene data show CDR1 as SEHNR and CDR2 as FQNEAQ (reference sequence). CDR3 in DNA: TGTGCCAGCAGCCTAACGGGGTACGAGCAGTACTTC. Amino acids: CASSLTGYEQYF.

This clone was seen repeatedly, ten times or more. V gene TRBV18 combines with J gene TRBJ2-1, with 14 bases lining up with TRBD2. Per the germline V gene, CDR1 is KGHSH and CDR2 is LQKENI. This CDR3 spans 17 amino acids. V gave up 4 bases and J gave up 6 bases; unmatched junction bases: 8. The CDR3 here is CASSQMTSGRGSNEQFF. CDR3 bases: TGTGCCAGCTCACAAATGACTAGCGGGAGGGGGAGCAATGAGCAGTTCTTC.

The V gene is TRBV30, the J gene TRBJ2-1; 9 bases line up with TRBD2. The germline gives CDR1 GTSNPN, CDR2 SVGIG (reference sequence). V shed 4 bases, J shed 4 bases, and the junction held 5 bases outside the gene matches. This CDR3 region has 14 residues. CDR3 nucleotide sequence: TGTGCCTGGACCCGGGGACTAGCATACAATGAGCAGTTCTTC. This gives the protein CAWTRGLAYNEQFF. The full variable domain, in which reference TRBV30 and TRBJ2-1 provide the parts outside the CDR3, is SQTIHQWPATLVQPVGSPLSLECTVEGTSNPNLYWYRQAAGRGLQLLFYSVGIGQISSEVPQNLSASRPQDRQFILSSKKLLLSDSGFYLCAWTRGLAYNEQFFGPGTRLTVL.

This sequence joins TRBV7-9 and TRBJ2-1; TRBD1 matches at 9 bases. The CDR3 runs to 15 residues. With V trimmed by 4 bases and J by 7 bases, 8 bases remained unmatched. Germline CDR1 and CDR2: SEHNR and FQNEAQ (reference sequence). The CDR3 reads CASSSGQGIRNEQFF. CDR3 DNA sequence: TGTGCCAGCAGCTCAGGACAGGGGATAAGAAATGAGCAGTTCTTC.

This chain uses TRBV5-5 with TRBJ1-1; D remains unclear. The length of the CDR3 is 11 residues. Germline loops: CDR1 SGHKS, CDR2 YYEKEE (reference sequence). Trimming removed 1 base at V and 4 bases at J, with 2 bases between. DNA of the CDR3: TGTGCCAGCAGCTTGCGCACTGAAGCTTTCTTT. Encoded protein: CASSLRTEAFF.

This clone was detected once. The CDR3 DNA follows: TGCGCCAGCAGTGACGACAGGGGTCAACTAGCGGGGAACACAGATACGCAGTATTTT. This encodes CASSDDRGQLAGNTDTQYF. This chain connects TRBV10-1 to TRBJ2-3; 10 bases are a match to TRBD2. The CDR3 is made up of 19 amino acids. Germline V gene data show CDR1 as WNHNN and CDR2 as SYGVQD (reference sequence). With 3 bases clipped from V and 2 bases from J, the junction kept 14 bases outside the gene matches.

Only one count was recorded for this clone. V is TRBV15 and J is TRBJ1-5, with 10 positions matching TRBD1. The CDR3 loop spans 15 amino acids. Looked up from germline, CDR1 is LNHNV and CDR2 is YYDKDF (reference sequence). J lost 6 bases, V lost 7 bases, and 9 bases had no gene match. The CDR3 region has the DNA TGTGCCACCACTCTGGACAGGGGGGAAGGTCAGCCCCAGCATTTT. This translates into CATTLDRGEGQPQHF.

The chain couples TRBV5-6 to TRBJ2-1, with TRBD2 matching over 11 bases. Germline CDR1 reads SGHDT; CDR2 reads YYEEEE. The CDR3 is made up of 14 amino acids. With 4 bases clipped from V and 8 bases from J, the junction kept 5 bases outside the gene matches. The DNA of the CDR3 is TGTGCCAGCAGCCTACTAGCGGGAGACCATGAGCAGTTCTTC. It codes for CASSLLAGDHEQFF.

The CDR3 region is CASSKAGTGAGNEQFF. The CDR3 nucleotides are TGTGCCAGCAGCAAAGCAGGGACAGGGGCGGGGAATGAGCAGTTCTTC. The chain recombines TRBV7-2 with TRBJ2-1; 10 nucleotides align to TRBD1. CDR3 length equals 16 residues. Per germline, CDR1 SGHTA and CDR2 FQGNSA. V dropped 5 bases and J dropped 7; count of bases not matched to a gene: 11.